Each of the 2 T cell receptor beta chains below was sequenced from the same sample in a study of blood T cell repertoires in COVID-19. The data were produced by immunoSEQ multiplex PCR, yet TCRdb's version contains in-frame clones alone and is incomplete. The sample yields around 130,000 clones, approximately 81% seen once. The sequencing input was peripheral blood. These receptors all come from a man aged 60 to 69 with acute or convalescent COVID-19.

The rearrangement uses TRBV7-2 and TRBJ2-1; no clear D. Germline V lookup: CDR1 SGHTA, CDR2 FQGNSA. V shed 2 bases and J shed 3 bases, with 5 bases lying between them. The CDR3 is made up of 13 amino acids. The CDR3 protein is CASSLQVYNEQFF. The CDR3 bases are TGTGCCAGCAGCTTACAGGTCTACAATGAGCAGTTCTTC.

The J gene is TRBJ2-7, the V gene TRBV27, with 10 positions matching TRBD2. This CDR3 contains 17 residues. The J segment lost 4 bases and the V segment lost 0 bases, leaving 9 bases of the junction unmatched. Per the germline V gene, CDR1 is MNHEY and CDR2 is SMNVEV (reference sequence). The CDR3 region is CASSLSRPSGSAYEQYF. The CDR3, as DNA: TGTGCCAGCAGTTTATCGAGGCCTAGCGGGAGTGCGTACGAGCAGTACTTC.